This entry describes one T cell receptor (beta chain). Antigen unknown. Clones were sequenced by immunoSEQ multiplex PCR, and TCRdb holds only the in-frame ones, with some missing. The sample consists of tens of thousands of clones, less than 95% of them appearing once. This sample is part of a study of cytomegalovirus exposure and HLA in healthy donors. Overall study results and limits: Rarity marked most TCR sequences, yet some public TCRs occurred in many donors. Researchers catalogued over 150 TCR beta chains as cytomegalovirus-associated. Diagnosis of cytomegalovirus status made by the classifier reportedly showed high specificity and sensitivity.

The CDR3 has 13 amino acids. With 2 bases removed from V and 6 bases from J, the gap between germline ends came to 14 bases. Looked up from germline, CDR1 is GTSNPN and CDR2 is SVGIG (reference sequence). Sequenced sample: PBMCs. V usage is TRBV30 and J usage is TRBJ2-7; D is possibly TRBD1 (5 bases). The sequence derives from a woman younger than 30 in good health and CMV-seropositive. The CDR3 bases are TGTGCCTGGAGTTCCCTCAGGGAAGGCGAGCAGTACTTC. It specifies CAWSSLREGEQYF.